Presented here are 21 T cell receptor beta chains from one specimen sequenced in a study of tumor-infiltrating lymphocytes in primary liver carcinoma listed by TCRdb under 2017. Sequencing relied on an Illumina HiSeq 2500. A constant-region primer and ProtoScript II reverse transcriptase were used to reverse-transcribe TCRbeta-specific cDNA from around 480 ng total RNA. TCRbeta libraries were built with three nested multiplex PCR rounds, a slightly modified ARM-PCR procedure. Multiplex TRBV1-TRBV30 forward primers and a Cbeta reverse primer were used in the first two PCR rounds, each of which was run for around 10 cycles. TCRdb trimmed the raw reads at Q25, called clones with MiXCR and kept productive beta chains. One record per CDR3 amino acid sequence lists the most common genes and DNA. This sample lists 150,000 to 200,000 distinct CDR3 sequences; approximately 60% were detected once. The top ten hold around 74% of the sample.

TRIzol reagent was used to extract blood RNA from unsorted whole blood, while the DNeasy Blood & Tissue kit provided the germline DNA. The sample consisted of peripheral blood. These receptor sequences come from a man in his forties or fifties with primary liver carcinoma and hepatitis B virus infection.

V and J are TRBV7-9 and TRBJ1-3; D remains ambiguous. CDR3 length equals 13 residues. Germline values: CDR1 SEHNR, CDR2 FQNEAQ (reference sequence). V was pared by 4 bases and J by 14 bases, with 18 bases between. The CDR3 coding sequence is TGTGCCAGCAGCTATAGGGAAAGAAACACAGTATATTTT. It codes for CASSYRERNTVYF.

In this sample, this clonotype turned up a few times. The J gene is TRBJ2-7, the V gene TRBV7-9; D call uncertain. Germline CDR1 and CDR2: SEHNR and FQNEAQ (reference sequence). Trimming removed 3 bases at V and 3 bases at J, with 9 bases between. This CDR3 comprises 13 residues. This CDR3 is CASSFTDIYEQYF. CDR3 nucleotides: TGTGCCAGCAGCTTTACAGATATCTACGAGCAGTACTTC.

In the case of this clonotype: The germline gene is not matched at one end of the junction; a read error may be the cause. The chain carries TRBV29-1 and TRBJ2-7; TRBD2 is a possible D gene (5 bases). Germline CDR1 reads SQVTM; CDR2 reads ANQGSEA. CDR3 length: 12 residues. As DNA, the CDR3 is TGCAGCATTGAAGATCTAGGGAGAGAGCAATACTTC. Protein product: CSIEDLGREQYF.

With respect to this clonotype: One junction end disagrees with the germline gene, perhaps due to a read error. The gene calls are TRBV11-2 and TRBJ2-7, with 8 positions matching TRBD1. CDR3 length: 15 residues. The germline V gene encodes CDR1 SGHAT and CDR2 FQNNGV. CDR3 sequence: CACSLEKDRGTEQYF. The CDR3, as DNA: TGTGCCTGCAGCTTAGAGAAAGACAGGGGAACCGAACAGTACTTC.

As regards this clonotype: The junction departs from germline at one end; a sequencing error may be responsible. The chain recombines TRBV6-2 or TRBV6-3 with TRBJ1-5, with D hard to call. Germline CDR1 MNHEY, CDR2 SVGEGT. The CDR3 length is 12 residues. CDR3 sequence: CASRDPNQPQHF. The CDR3 region has the DNA TGTGCCAGCAGAGACCCTAATCAGCCGCAGCATTTT.

This clonotype showed up just once. The junction differs from germline at one of its ends, possibly a read error. The V and J genes are TRBV11-2 and TRBJ2-1; 7 nucleotides match TRBD2. The CDR3 runs 16 residues. Germline CDR1 reads SGHAT; CDR2 reads FQNNGV. CDR3 in DNA: TGTGCCAGCAGCTTAGGAACTAGCGACTCCTACAATGAGCGGTTCTTC. Translating it yields CASSLGTSDSYNERFF.

This clonotype was seen once. The chain is built from TRBV4-2 and TRBJ2-5, with 7 bases fitting TRBD2. The CDR3 consists of 17 residues. The germline V gene encodes CDR1 LGHNA and CDR2 YNFKEQ. J lost 1 base, V lost 0 bases, and 8 bases had no gene match. The CDR3 here is CASSQETGRESQETQYF. In nucleotides, the CDR3 is TGTGCCAGCAGCCAAGAAACGGGGCGGGAGAGCCAAGAGACCCAGTACTTC.

This chain uses TRBV6-1 with TRBJ2-7; no definite D call. The length of the CDR3 is 12 residues. Trimming removed 3 bases from V and 2 bases from J, with 5 bases in between. CDR1 MNHNS and CDR2 SASEGT come from the germline V gene. Written as DNA, the CDR3 is TGTGCCAGCAGTGACGAACCCTACGAGCAGTACTTC. Its translation: CASSDEPYEQYF.

This clonotype was seen more than once but under ten times. This chain joins TRBV5-6 and TRBJ2-3; unclear D gene. Trimming removed 2 bases at V and 2 bases at J, with 6 bases between. Per germline, CDR1 SGHDT and CDR2 YYEEEE. The length of the CDR3 is 13 residues. The CDR3 DNA reads as TGTGCCAGCAGCTTCGTCCTCACAGATACGCAGTATTTT. Its protein is CASSFVLTDTQYF.

This clonotype appeared once. This could be a read error, since a much larger clone is one nucleotide away. The rearrangement links TRBV4-1 to TRBJ2-2; D is ambiguous. The germline CDR1 and CDR2 sequences are MGHRA and YSYEKL. The CDR3 length is 16 residues. V dropped 1 base and J dropped 0 bases, with 9 bases sitting between them. The CDR3 coding sequence is TGCGCCAGCAGCCAAGCCCCAGCCTCGAACACCGGGGAGCTGTTTTTT. Translated, it gives CASSQAPASNTGELFF.

A few counts support this clonotype. This sequence joins TRBV5-5 and TRBJ1-1; D possibly corresponds to TRBD1 (5 bases). The CDR3 has 15 amino acids. Germline CDR1 is SGHKS and CDR2 is YYEKEE (reference sequence). V was trimmed by 1 base and J by 5 bases, leaving 15 bases between them. CDR3 in amino acids: CASSLRGGRDTEAFF. The DNA of the CDR3 is TGTGCCAGCAGCTTGAGGGGCGGGCGGGATACTGAAGCTTTCTTT.

About this clonotype: The final CDR3 position lacks the conserved phenylalanine or tryptophan, pointing to a likely read error. The gene calls are TRBV10-2 and TRBJ2-7; TRBD2 aligns across 8 bases. The V segment lost 4 bases and the J segment 4 bases; nucleotides outside the gene matches: 6. This CDR3 has 14 residues. CDR1 and CDR2 from the germline V gene are WSHSY and SAAADI. The DNA of the CDR3 is TGCGCCAGCAGTGGCAGCGGGAGTCGGTACGAGCAGTACCTC. It is translated as CASSGSGSRYEQYL.

Note on this clonotype: With a much larger clone just one base away, this may be a read error. CDR3 protein: CVSSQDPFGDKDQPQHF. The CDR3, as DNA: TGCGTCAGCAGCCAAGATCCCTTTGGGGATAAAGATCAGCCCCAGCATTTT. The chain uses TRBV4-1 and TRBJ1-5; D call uncertain. The germline V gene has CDR1 MGHRA and CDR2 YSYEKL. The CDR3 has 17 amino acids.

A note on this clonotype: The CDR3 carries no conserved terminal phenylalanine or tryptophan, so it likely arises from a read error. The chain has TRBV6-5 and TRBJ1-5; weak D call: TRBD1 (6 bases). This CDR3 spans 16 amino acids. V was cut by 6 bases and J by 5 bases, with 20 bases left in between. The V gene's germline CDR1 is MNHEY and CDR2 SVGAGI. The CDR3: CASRKGHGGVYQPQHS. In nucleotides, the CDR3 is TGTGCCAGCAGGAAGGGACACGGAGGAGTTTATCAGCCCCAGCATTCT.

Points on this clonotype: This CDR3 is missing its conserved last phenylalanine or tryptophan, likely due to a read error. The chain joins TRBV11-2 to TRBJ2-1; tentative D call: TRBD1 (6 bases). The CDR3 loop spans 14 amino acids. The germline V gene encodes CDR1 SGHAT and CDR2 FQNNGV. CDR3 nucleotide sequence: TGTGCCTGCAGCTTAGGACAGCTCAACAATGAGCAGTTCCTC. Translated: CACSLGQLNNEQFL.

To note about this clonotype: A much larger clonotype is one base distant, so this may be a read error. This CDR3 reads CASSQGGSAIPYEQYF. CDR3 coding DNA: TGCGCCAGCAGCCAAGGGGGTAGCGCGATACCCTACGAGCAGTACTTC. V usage is TRBV4-1 and J usage is TRBJ2-7, with D possibly being TRBD2 (5 bases). V gave up 1 base and J gave up 2 bases, with 15 bases separating them. The CDR3 covers 16 residues. Germline assignment: CDR1 MGHRA and CDR2 YSYEKL.

The V call is TRBV5-1, the J call TRBJ2-1, with 13 nucleotides matching TRBD2. In germline, CDR1 is SGHRS, CDR2 YFSETQ. V shed 5 bases, J shed 8 bases, and the junction held 4 bases outside the gene matches. This CDR3 has 14 amino acids. CDR3 in DNA: TGCGCCAGCAGAAGACTAGCGGGAGGACATGAGCAGTTCTTC. Its translation is CASRRLAGGHEQFF.

As for this clonotype: The junction departs from the called germline gene at one end, perhaps through a read error. The chain recombines TRBV6-5 with TRBJ1-1; the match to TRBD1 covers 10 bases. The CDR3 sequence is 17 residues long. Germline-derived CDR1 and CDR2 are MNHEY and SVGAGI. The CDR3 loop reads CASSYTTSGQGNTETFF. The CDR3 region has the DNA TGTGCCAGCAGTTACACCACATCGGGACAGGGGAACACTGAAACTTTCTTT.

This clonotype was counted a single time. The genes are TRBV2 and TRBJ1-1, with a possible D match to TRBD1 (5 bases). CDR3 length equals 15 residues. Germline CDR1 SNHLY, CDR2 FYNNEI. DNA of the CDR3: TGTGTCACAGCGGTCCGGGGCGCAGAGGTCGGTGAAGCTTTCTTT. Its translation: CVTAVRGAEVGEAFF.

The chain uses TRBV29-1 and TRBJ2-7; tentative D call: TRBD1 (6 bases). Germline loops: CDR1 SQVTM, CDR2 ANQGSEA. V lost 6 bases to trimming and J lost 2 bases, with 11 bases between them. This CDR3 spans 12 amino acids. The CDR3 here is CSVQGQTYEQYF. The CDR3 DNA reads TGCAGCGTGCAAGGACAGACCTACGAGCAGTACTTC.

This clonotype has ten or more counts. The V call is TRBV11-2, the J call TRBJ2-5; D is unresolved. V was shortened by 5 bases and J by 3 bases, with 10 bases between the two germline ends. This CDR3 is built from 13 residues. Germline loops: CDR1 SGHAT, CDR2 FQNNGV. CDR3 sequence: CASSAQFKETQYF. CDR3 sequence (DNA): TGTGCCAGCAGCGCCCAGTTTAAAGAGACCCAGTACTTC.